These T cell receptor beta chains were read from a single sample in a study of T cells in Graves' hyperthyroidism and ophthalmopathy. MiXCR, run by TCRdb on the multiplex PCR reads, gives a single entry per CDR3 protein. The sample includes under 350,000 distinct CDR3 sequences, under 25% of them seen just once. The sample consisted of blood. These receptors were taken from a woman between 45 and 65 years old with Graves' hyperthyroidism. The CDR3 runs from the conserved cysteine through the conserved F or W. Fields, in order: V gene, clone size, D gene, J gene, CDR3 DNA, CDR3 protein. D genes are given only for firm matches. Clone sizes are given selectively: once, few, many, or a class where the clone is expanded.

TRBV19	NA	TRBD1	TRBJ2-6	TGTGCCAGTAGTATACCCTTTTTTCGGACAGGCGCTTTCTCTGGGGCCAACGTCCTGACTTTC	CASSIPFFRTGAFSGANVLTF
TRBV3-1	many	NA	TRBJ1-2	TGTGCCAGCACCTCTACGGGGGGGCGGAAAGGCTACACCTTC	CASTSTGGRKGYTF
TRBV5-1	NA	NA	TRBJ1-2	TGCGCCAGCAGCTCCCACCCAGGGACACTGAACTATGGCTACACCTTC	CASSSHPGTLNYGYTF
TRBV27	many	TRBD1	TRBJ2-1	TGTGCCAGCAGTTTATCCAATACTCACCGGGACAGCTATGAGCAGTTCTTC	CASSLSNTHRDSYEQFF
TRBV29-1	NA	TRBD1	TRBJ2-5	TGCAGCGCCGCCAGGGGGAGGACAGGGGAGACCCAGTACTTC	CSAARGRTGETQYF
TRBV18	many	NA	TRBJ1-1	TGTGCCAGCTCACCACCGAGAGGGATTCCTGAAGCTTTCTTT	CASSPPRGIPEAFF
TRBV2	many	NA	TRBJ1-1	TGTGCCAGCAGTTGGGTCAGCACTGAAGCTTTCTTT	CASSWVSTEAFF
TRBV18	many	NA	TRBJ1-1	TGTGCCAGCTCACCGTCGACAGCCGGGAACACTGAAGCTTTCTTT	CASSPSTAGNTEAFF
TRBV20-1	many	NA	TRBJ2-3	TGCAGTGCTGCACCTGCGGACGCTAGCACAGATACGCAGTATTTT	CSAAPADASTDTQYF
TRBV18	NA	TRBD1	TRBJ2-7	TGTGCCAGCTCACCTCCGGACAGGGTGGGATACGAGCAGTACTTC	CASSPPDRVGYEQYF